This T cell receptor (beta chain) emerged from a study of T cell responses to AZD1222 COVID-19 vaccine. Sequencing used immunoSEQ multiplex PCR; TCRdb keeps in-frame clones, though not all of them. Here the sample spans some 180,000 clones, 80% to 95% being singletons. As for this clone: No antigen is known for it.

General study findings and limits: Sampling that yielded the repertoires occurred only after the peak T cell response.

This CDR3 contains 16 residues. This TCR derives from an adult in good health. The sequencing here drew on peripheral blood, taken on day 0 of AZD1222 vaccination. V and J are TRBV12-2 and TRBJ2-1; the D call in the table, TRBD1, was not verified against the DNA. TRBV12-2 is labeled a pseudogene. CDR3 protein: CASRFLDRRPYNEQFF. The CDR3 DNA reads TGTGCAAGTCGCTTTCTCGACAGGAGACCCTACAATGAGCAGTTCTTC.